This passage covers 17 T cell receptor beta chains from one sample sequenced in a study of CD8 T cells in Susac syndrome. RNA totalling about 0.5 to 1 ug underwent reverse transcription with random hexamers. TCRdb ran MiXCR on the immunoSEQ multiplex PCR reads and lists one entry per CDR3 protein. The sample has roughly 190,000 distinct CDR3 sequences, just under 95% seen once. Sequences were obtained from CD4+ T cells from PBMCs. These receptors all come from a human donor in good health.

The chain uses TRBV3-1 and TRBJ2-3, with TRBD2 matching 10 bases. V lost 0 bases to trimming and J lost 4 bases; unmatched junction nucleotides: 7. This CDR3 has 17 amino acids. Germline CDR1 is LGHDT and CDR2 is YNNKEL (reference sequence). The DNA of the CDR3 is TGTGCCAGCAGCCAAGATCCCCTAGCGGGAGTCTCAGATACGCAGTATTTT. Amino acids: CASSQDPLAGVSDTQYF.

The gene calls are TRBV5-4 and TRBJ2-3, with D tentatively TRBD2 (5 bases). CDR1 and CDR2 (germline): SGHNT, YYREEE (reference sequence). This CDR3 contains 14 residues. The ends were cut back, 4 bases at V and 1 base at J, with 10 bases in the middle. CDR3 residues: CASSREGRTDTQYF. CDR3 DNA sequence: TGTGCCAGCAGCCGGGAAGGTCGCACAGATACGCAGTATTTT.

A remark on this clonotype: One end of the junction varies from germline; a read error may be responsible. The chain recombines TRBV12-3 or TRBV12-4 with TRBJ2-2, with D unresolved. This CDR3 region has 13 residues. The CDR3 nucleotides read TGTGCCAGCAGTTTCGCGAACGCCGGGGAGCTGTTTTTT. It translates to CASSFANAGELFF.

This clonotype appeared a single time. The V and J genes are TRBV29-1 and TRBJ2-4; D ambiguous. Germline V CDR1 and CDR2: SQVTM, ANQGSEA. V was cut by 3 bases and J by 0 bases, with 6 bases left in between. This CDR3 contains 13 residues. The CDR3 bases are TGCAGCGTTGAGTCCGTAGCCAAAAACATTCAGTACTTC. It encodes CSVESVAKNIQYF.

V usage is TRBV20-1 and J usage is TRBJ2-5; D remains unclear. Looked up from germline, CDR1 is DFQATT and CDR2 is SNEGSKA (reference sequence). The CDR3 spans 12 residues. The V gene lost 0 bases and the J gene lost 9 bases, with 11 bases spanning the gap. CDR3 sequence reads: CSARDGPEPQYF. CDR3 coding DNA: TGCAGTGCTAGAGATGGACCCGAACCCCAGTACTTC.

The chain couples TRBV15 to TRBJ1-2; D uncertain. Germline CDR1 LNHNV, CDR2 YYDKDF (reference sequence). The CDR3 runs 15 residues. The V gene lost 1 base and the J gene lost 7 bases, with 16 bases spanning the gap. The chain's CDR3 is CATSRVSSLGGGYTF. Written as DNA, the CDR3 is TGTGCCACCAGCAGAGTATCTAGCCTGGGAGGTGGCTACACCTTC.

The DNA of the CDR3 is TGTGCCAGCCGACAGATTTTGAACACCGGGGAGCTGTTTTTT. Protein: CASRQILNTGELFF. V usage is TRBV6-5 and J usage is TRBJ2-2; the D gene is possibly TRBD1 (5 bases). This CDR3 spans 14 amino acids. The germline CDR1 and CDR2 sequences are MNHEY and SVGAGI. V was pared by 8 bases and J by 1 base, with 11 bases between.

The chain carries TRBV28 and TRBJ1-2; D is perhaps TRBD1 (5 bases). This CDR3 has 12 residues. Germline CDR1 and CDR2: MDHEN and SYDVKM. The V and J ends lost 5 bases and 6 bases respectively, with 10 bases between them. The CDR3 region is CASSARVHGYTF. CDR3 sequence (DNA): TGTGCCAGCAGTGCCAGGGTTCATGGCTACACCTTC.

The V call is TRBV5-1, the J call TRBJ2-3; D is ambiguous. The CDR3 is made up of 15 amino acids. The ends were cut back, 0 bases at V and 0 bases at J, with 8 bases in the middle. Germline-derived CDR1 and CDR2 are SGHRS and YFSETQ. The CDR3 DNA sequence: TGCGCCAGCAGCTTGGAGCTTACTAGCACAGATACGCAGTATTTT. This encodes CASSLELTSTDTQYF.

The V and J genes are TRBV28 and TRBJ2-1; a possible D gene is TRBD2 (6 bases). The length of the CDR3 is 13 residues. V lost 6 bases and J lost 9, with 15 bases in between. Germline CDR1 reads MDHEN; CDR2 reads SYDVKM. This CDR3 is CASSSPGGSEQFF. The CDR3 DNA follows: TGTGCCAGCAGCTCTCCTGGGGGGAGTGAGCAGTTCTTC.

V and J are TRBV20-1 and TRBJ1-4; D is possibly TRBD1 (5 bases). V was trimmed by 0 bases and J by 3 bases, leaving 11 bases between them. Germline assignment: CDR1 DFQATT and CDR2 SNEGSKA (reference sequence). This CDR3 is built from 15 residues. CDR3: CSARDWDAANEKLFF. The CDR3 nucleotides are TGCAGTGCTAGAGATTGGGACGCGGCTAATGAAAAACTGTTTTTT.

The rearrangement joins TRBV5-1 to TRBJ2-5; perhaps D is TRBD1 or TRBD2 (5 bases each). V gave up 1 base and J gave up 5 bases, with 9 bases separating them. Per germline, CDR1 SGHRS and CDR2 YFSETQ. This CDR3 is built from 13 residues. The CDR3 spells CASSLQGPETQYF. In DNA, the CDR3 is TGCGCCAGCAGCTTGCAGGGACCCGAGACCCAGTACTTC.

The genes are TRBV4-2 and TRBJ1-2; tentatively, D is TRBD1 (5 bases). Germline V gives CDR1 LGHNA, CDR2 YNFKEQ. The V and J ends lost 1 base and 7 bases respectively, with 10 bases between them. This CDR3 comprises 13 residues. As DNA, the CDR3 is TGTGCCAGCAGCCAAGCCCGTACAGGTGGCTACACCTTC. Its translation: CASSQARTGGYTF.

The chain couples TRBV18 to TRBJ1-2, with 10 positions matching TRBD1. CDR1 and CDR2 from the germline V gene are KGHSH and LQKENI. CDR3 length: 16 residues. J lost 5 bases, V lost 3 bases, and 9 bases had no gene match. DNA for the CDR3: TGTGCCAGCTCACCGCAGACAGGGGGCCTTGTGTATGGCTACACCTTC. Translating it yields CASSPQTGGLVYGYTF.

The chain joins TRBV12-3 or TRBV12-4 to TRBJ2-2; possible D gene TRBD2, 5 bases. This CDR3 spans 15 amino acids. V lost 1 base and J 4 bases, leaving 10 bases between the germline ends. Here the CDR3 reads CASSLGEYSTGELFF. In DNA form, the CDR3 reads TGTGCCAGCAGTTTAGGGGAGTATAGCACCGGGGAGCTGTTTTTT.

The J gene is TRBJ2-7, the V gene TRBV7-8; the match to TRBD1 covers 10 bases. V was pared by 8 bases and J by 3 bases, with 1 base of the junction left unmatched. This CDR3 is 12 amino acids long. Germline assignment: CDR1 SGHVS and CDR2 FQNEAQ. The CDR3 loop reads CASGQGGYEQYF. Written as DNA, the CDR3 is TGTGCCAGCGGACAGGGGGGCTACGAGCAGTACTTC.

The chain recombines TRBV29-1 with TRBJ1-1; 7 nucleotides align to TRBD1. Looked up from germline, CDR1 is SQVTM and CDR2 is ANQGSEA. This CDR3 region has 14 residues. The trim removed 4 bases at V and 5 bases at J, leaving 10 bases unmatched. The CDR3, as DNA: TGCAGCGTTGCTACCACAGGGGTGGTGACTGAAGCTTTCTTT. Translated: CSVATTGVVTEAFF.